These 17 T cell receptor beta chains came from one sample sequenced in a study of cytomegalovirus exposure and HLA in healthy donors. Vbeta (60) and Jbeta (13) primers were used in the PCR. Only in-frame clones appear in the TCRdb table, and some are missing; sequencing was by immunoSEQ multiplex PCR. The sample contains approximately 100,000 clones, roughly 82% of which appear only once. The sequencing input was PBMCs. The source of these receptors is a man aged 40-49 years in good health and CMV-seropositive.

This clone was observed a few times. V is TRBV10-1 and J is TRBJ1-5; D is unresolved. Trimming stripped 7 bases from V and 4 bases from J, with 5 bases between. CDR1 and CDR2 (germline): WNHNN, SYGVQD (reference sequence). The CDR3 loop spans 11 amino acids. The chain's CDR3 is CASNKNQPQHF. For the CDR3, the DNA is TGCGCCAGCAATAAAAATCAGCCCCAGCATTTT.

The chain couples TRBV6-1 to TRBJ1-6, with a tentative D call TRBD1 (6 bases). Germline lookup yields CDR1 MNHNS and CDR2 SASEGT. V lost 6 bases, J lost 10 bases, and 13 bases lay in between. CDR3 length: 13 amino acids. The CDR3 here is CASSEGEVSPLHF. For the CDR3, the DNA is TGTGCCAGCAGCGAGGGGGAAGTCTCACCCCTCCACTTT.

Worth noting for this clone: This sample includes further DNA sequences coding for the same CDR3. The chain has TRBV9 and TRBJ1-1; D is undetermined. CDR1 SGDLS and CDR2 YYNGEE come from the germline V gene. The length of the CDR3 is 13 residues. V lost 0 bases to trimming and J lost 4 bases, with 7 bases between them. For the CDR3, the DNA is TGTGCCAGCAGCGTAGGAGGGAGCACTGAAGCTTTCTTT. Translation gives CASSVGGSTEAFF.

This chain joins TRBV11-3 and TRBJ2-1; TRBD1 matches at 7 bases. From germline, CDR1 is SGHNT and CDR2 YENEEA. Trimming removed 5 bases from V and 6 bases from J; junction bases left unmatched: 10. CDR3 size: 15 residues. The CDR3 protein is CASSPHRGNGNEQFF. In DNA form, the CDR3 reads TGTGCCAGCAGCCCCCACAGGGGTAACGGCAATGAGCAGTTCTTC.

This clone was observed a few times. CDR3 nucleotides: TGCGCCAGCAGCCAAGATTTTGCCCGGGTGAATTCACCCCTCCACTTT. This gives the protein CASSQDFARVNSPLHF. This chain links TRBV4-1 with TRBJ1-6; no clear D. Germline CDR1 MGHRA, CDR2 YSYEKL. Trimming removed 0 bases from V and 7 bases from J, with 13 bases in between. This CDR3 contains 16 residues.

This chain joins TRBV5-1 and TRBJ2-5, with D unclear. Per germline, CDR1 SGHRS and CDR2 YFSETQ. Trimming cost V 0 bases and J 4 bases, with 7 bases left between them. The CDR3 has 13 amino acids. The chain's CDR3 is CASSLAGRETQYF. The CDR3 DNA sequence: TGCGCCAGCAGCTTGGCAGGTCGAGAGACCCAGTACTTC.

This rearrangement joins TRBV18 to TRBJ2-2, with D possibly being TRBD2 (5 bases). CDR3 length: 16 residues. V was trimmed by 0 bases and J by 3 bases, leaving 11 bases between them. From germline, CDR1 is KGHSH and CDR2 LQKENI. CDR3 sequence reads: CASSPPGVRDTGELFF. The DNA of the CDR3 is TGTGCCAGCTCACCACCCGGGGTCCGGGACACCGGGGAGCTGTTTTTT.

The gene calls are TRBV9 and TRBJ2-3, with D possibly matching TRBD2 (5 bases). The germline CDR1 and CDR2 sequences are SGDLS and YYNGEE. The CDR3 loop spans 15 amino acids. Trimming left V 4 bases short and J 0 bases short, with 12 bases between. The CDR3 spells CASSRETTSTDTQYF. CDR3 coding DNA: TGTGCCAGCAGCAGGGAGACAACAAGCACAGATACGCAGTATTTT.

The CDR3 DNA is TGTGCCAGCAGTGACCGCGCGTACACTAAACGAACAGAGCAGTTCTTC. It translates to CASSDRAYTKRTEQFF. J is TRBJ2-1 and V is TRBV2; D unresolved. V lost 3 bases to trimming and J lost 10 bases, with 22 bases between them. Germline V CDR1 and CDR2: SNHLY, FYNNEI. CDR3 length equals 16 residues.

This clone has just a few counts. The CDR3 nucleotides read TGCGCCAGCAGCCAAGACGGGACAGCCAGTAATGAAAAACTGTTTTTT. It translates to CASSQDGTASNEKLFF. The chain couples TRBV4-1 to TRBJ1-4, with 7 bases that match TRBD1. The CDR3 has 16 amino acids. V trimming: 0 bases; J trimming: 4 bases; junction bases outside the gene matches: 5. CDR1 is MGHRA and CDR2 is YSYEKL in the germline V gene.

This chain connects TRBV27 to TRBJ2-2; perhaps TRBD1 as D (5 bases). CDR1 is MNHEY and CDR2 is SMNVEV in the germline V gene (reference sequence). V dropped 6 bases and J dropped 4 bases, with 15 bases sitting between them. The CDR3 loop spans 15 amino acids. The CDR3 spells CASRRQGSGTGELFF. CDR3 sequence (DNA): TGTGCCAGCAGACGTCAGGGCTCGGGCACCGGGGAGCTGTTTTTT.

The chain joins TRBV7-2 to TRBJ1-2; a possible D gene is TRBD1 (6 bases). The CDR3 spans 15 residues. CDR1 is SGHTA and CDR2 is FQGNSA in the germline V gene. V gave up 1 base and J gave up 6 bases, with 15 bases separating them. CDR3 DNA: TGTGCCAGCAGCTTAGAGGGCACAGGGCTTGATGGCTACACCTTC. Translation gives CASSLEGTGLDGYTF.

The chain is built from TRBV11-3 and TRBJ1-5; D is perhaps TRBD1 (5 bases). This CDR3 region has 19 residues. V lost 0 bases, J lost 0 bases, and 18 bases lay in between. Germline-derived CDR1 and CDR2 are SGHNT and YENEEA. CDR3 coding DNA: TGTGCCAGCAGCTTAGATGGAGGGGAAGGGGTATATAGCAATCAGCCCCAGCATTTT. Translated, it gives CASSLDGGEGVYSNQPQHF.

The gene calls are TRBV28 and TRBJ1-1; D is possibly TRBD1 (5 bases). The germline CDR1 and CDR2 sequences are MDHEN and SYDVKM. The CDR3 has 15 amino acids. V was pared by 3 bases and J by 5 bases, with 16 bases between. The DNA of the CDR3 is TGTGCCAGCAGTTTGGCAGGGATGAAAGGTACTGAAGCTTTCTTT. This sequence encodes CASSLAGMKGTEAFF.

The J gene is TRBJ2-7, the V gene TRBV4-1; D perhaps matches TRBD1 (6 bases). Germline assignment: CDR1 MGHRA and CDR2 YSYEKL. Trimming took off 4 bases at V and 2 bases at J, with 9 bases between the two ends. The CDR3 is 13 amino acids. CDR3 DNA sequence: TGCGCCAGCAGCCCCGGACAGACCTACGAGCAGTACTTC. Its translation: CASSPGQTYEQYF.

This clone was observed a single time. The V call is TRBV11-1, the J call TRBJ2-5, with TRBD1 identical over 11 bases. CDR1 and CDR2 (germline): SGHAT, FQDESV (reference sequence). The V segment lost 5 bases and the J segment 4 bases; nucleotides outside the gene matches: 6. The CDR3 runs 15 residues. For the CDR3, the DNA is TGTGCCAGCAGCCCGAGGACAGGGGGCGGAGAGACCCAGTACTTC. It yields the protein CASSPRTGGGETQYF.

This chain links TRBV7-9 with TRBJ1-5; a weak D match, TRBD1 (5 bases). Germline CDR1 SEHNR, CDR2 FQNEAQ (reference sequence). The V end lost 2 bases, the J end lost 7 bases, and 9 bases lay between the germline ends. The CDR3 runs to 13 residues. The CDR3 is CASSLQGYQPQHF. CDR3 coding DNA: TGTGCCAGCAGCTTACAGGGTTACCAGCCCCAGCATTTT. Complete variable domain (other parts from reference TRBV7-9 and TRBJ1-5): DTGVSQNPRHKITKRGQNVTFRCDPISEHNRLYWYRQTLGQGPEFLTYFQNEAQLEKSRLLSDRFSAERPKGSFSTLEIQRTEQGDSAMYLCASSLQGYQPQHFGDGTRLSIL.